These 27 T cell receptor beta chains came from one sample sequenced in a study of CD8+ T cells in alopecia areata. RNA extraction and reverse transcription yielded cDNA as sequencing template. The table came from immunoSEQ multiplex PCR; TCRdb's copy has only in-frame clones and leaves some out. The sample shows about 270,000 clones, none of them appearing just once. Separation of pooled cutaneous lymph node cells was by sorting with CD4, CD8alpha, NKG2D, NKG2ACE and other markers. The sample was CD4+ T cells sorted from a lymph node. The receptor source for this set is a C3H/HeJ mouse with alopecia areata. MHC haplotype of the strain: H2-k.

In this sample, this clone turned up a few times. Here the gene names and germline are mouse. The sequence runs out 4 residues before the end of the CDR3; the remainder is reconstructed from the germline J gene. The chain is built from TRBV1 and TRBJ2-1; 9 nucleotides match TRBD1. CDR3 length equals 15 residues. Germline loops: CDR1 NSQYPW, CDR2 LRSPGD (reference sequence). V lost 4 bases to trimming and J lost 4 bases; unmatched junction nucleotides: 5. The CDR3 sequence is CTCSGGTGIYAEQFF. CDR3 DNA, as far as it was read: TGCACCTGCAGTGGAGGGACAGGGATTTATGCT.

Of note for this clone: Any gene name here is a mouse gene name. The observed sequence ends 4 residues before the CDR3 terminus, with the missing tail filled in from the germline J gene. The V and J genes are TRBV5 and TRBJ1-1; TRBD1 agrees at 7 bases. Germline CDR1 and CDR2: LGHNA and YNLKQL (reference sequence). The CDR3 totals 12 residues. The trim removed 6 bases at V and 4 bases at J, leaving 2 bases unmatched. CDR3 in amino acids: CASSPGGTEVFF. CDR3 DNA (partial): TGTGCCAGCAGTCCAGGGGGCACA.

This clone was observed a few times. Gene names are mouse gene names. The CDR3 end falls 4 residues outside the read, so it is completed with the germline J gene. The J gene is TRBJ1-2, the V gene TRBV2, with TRBD1 matching over 8 bases. Germline CDR1 reads LGHNA; CDR2 reads YSYQKL. The CDR3 loop spans 16 amino acids. The ends lost 0 bases at V and 0 bases at J; junction bases unmatched: 3. CDR3 loop: CASSQDRDRSNSDYTF. CDR3 DNA, as far as it was read: TGTGCCAGCAGCCAAGATAGGGACAGGTCAAACTCC.

As for this clone: Gene names are the mouse ones. The sequenced fragment ends 4 residues before the CDR3 boundary, so the rest is inferred from the germline J gene. This specimen includes other DNA sequences encoding the same CDR3. The chain employs TRBV1 and TRBJ2-2; maybe TRBD2 (7 bases). V was cut by 1 base and J by 0 bases, with 9 bases left in between. The CDR3 is 16 residues long. Germline CDR1 and CDR2: NSQYPW and LRSPGD (reference sequence). CDR3: CTCSAAGGANTGQLYF. The part of the CDR3 DNA that was read is TGCACCTGCAGTGCAGCTGGGGGCGCAAACACCGGG. Full variable domain (outside the CDR3, taken from reference TRBV1 and TRBJ2-2): VTLLEQNPRWRLVPRGQAVNLRCILKNSQYPWMSWYQQDLQKQLQWLFTLRSPGDKEVKSLPGADYLATRVTDTELRLQVANMSQGRTLYCTCSAAGGANTGQLYFGEGSKLTVL.

Turning to this clone: Gene and germline names: mouse. The sample contains more than one DNA sequence encoding this CDR3. The DNA read from the CDR3 is TGTGCCTGGAGTCAGGGGGCGGCAGAA. Translating it yields CAWSQGAAE. The full CDR3 protein is CAWSQGAAETLYF. The gene calls are TRBV31 and TRBJ2-3, with D perhaps matching TRBD1 (7 bases). The CDR3 end falls 4 residues outside the read, so it is completed with the germline J gene. This CDR3 is 13 amino acids long. The V and J ends lost 1 base and 3 bases respectively, with 8 bases between them. Germline V lookup: CDR1 GKSSPN, CDR2 SITVG.

As to this clone: The gene symbols are mouse symbols. Read data end 3 residues before the CDR3 end; the end is taken from the germline J gene. The chain employs TRBV5 and TRBJ1-6, with D possibly being TRBD1 (6 bases). TRBJ1-6 is flagged as an ORF with uncertain function. Germline V lookup: CDR1 LGHNA, CDR2 YNLKQL (reference sequence). V lost 0 bases and J lost 3, with 12 bases in between. The CDR3 is made up of 17 amino acids. This chain's CDR3 is CASSQDWGAGYNSPLYF. The sequenced part of the CDR3 DNA is TGTGCCAGCAGCCAAGATTGGGGGGCGGGCTATAATTCGCCC.

This clone was seen a few times. Genes and germline come from the mouse. Read coverage stops 4 residues before the CDR3 terminus; the germline J gene supplies the remainder. The V and J genes are TRBV13-1 and TRBJ1-2; no clear D gene. Trimming cost V 7 bases and J 0 bases, with 13 bases left between them. Germline V gene sequence: CDR1 NSHNY, CDR2 SYGAGN. This CDR3 is built from 14 residues. The DNA read from the CDR3 is TGTGCCAGCGCAGCCTCTTCAACAAACTCC. Protein: CASAASSTNS. The full CDR3 is CASAASSTNSDYTF.

This clone has a handful of counts. The listed genes are named as in mouse. Read sequence stops 4 residues before the CDR3 end, and the germline J gene provides the missing end. This chain uses TRBV13-3 with TRBJ2-5; 10 bases are a match to TRBD2. The length of the CDR3 is 15 residues. CDR1 and CDR2 (germline): NNHDY, SYVADS. The covered CDR3 bases are TGTGCCAGCAGTGATTCCTGGGGGGGCCCAGAC. Its translation: CASSDSWGGPD. The whole CDR3 protein is CASSDSWGGPDTQYF.

This clone was detected a few times. Mouse germline and gene names are used. The missing CDR3 end, 4 residues past where the read stops, is filled in from the germline J gene. J is TRBJ2-4 and V is TRBV5, with 8 nucleotides matching TRBD2. Germline V gene data show CDR1 as LGHNA and CDR2 as YNLKQL (reference sequence). This CDR3 is 14 amino acids long. The covered CDR3 bases are TGTGCCAGCAGCCAAGGGGGGGGCGATAAC. It yields the protein CASSQGGGDN. The complete CDR3 reads CASSQGGGDNTLYF.

This clone appeared a few times. All gene names here are mouse names. Coverage ceases 4 residues before the CDR3 finishes, and the germline J gene fills in the end. This chain uses TRBV19 with TRBJ2-3, with TRBD1 identical over 11 bases. The CDR3 extends over 14 amino acids. The germline CDR1 and CDR2 sequences are FNHDT and SITEND (reference sequence). The CDR3 is CASSAGTGGETLYF. The sequenced part of the CDR3 DNA is TGTGCCAGCAGTGCCGGGACAGGGGGAGAA.

As for this clone: Gene names refer to mouse genes. The read terminates 4 residues before the CDR3 end, so the remaining end is supplied by the germline J gene. V and J are TRBV1 and TRBJ2-7, with TRBD2 matching over 7 bases. Germline assignment: CDR1 NSQYPW and CDR2 LRSPGD (reference sequence). Trimming took 1 base from V and 2 from J; bases not matched to a gene: 2. CDR3 length: 14 amino acids. CDR3 DNA, as far as it was read: TGCACCTGCAGTGCAGTTGGGGGGACCTAT. Its translation: CTCSAVGGTY. The entire CDR3 protein reads CTCSAVGGTYEQYF.

As concerns this clone: Gene names are mouse gene names. The DNA ends 3 residues before the CDR3 does, and the rest of the CDR3 is filled in from the germline J gene. V is TRBV5 and J is TRBJ1-6; D unresolved. TRBJ1-6 is an ORF for which the function is uncertain. The V end was cut by 0 bases, the J end by 9 bases, with 6 bases between. There are 13 residues in the CDR3. CDR1 LGHNA and CDR2 YNLKQL come from the germline V gene (reference sequence). The covered CDR3 bases are TGTGCCAGCAGCCAAGATAGTGGTTCGCCC. Translating it yields CASSQDSGSP. The whole CDR3 protein reads CASSQDSGSPLYF.

This clone has only a few counts. The gene names here belong to mouse. The observed sequence ends 4 residues before the CDR3 terminus, with the missing tail filled in from the germline J gene. The chain uses TRBV13-1 and TRBJ1-1, with 7 bases lining up with TRBD1. This CDR3 is built from 13 residues. CDR1 is NSHNY and CDR2 is SYGAGN in the germline V gene. Incomplete CDR3 DNA: TGTGCCAGCAGTGAAACAGGGGATCCA. Translation: CASSETGDP. The whole CDR3 protein reads CASSETGDPEVFF.

This clone has just a few counts. The gene names given are mouse names. The observed sequence ends 4 residues before the CDR3 terminus, with the missing tail filled in from the germline J gene. The genes are TRBV5 and TRBJ2-5, with 13 nucleotides matching TRBD2. Germline CDR1 reads LGHNA; CDR2 reads YNLKQL (reference sequence). Trimming at V came to 4 bases and at J to 2 bases, leaving 3 bases not matched to a gene. This CDR3 has 16 amino acids. The covered CDR3 bases are TGTGCCAGCAGCCCGGGACTGGGGGGGTTCCAAGAC. Residues: CASSPGLGGFQD. The whole CDR3 protein reads CASSPGLGGFQDTQYF.

Comments on this clone: The germline and genes are mouse ones. Here the CDR3 reads CASSRDIGGAEQFF. CDR3 DNA, as far as it was read: TGTGCCAGCAGCCGGGACATCGGAGGTGCT. The chain uses TRBV19 and TRBJ2-1, with D maybe TRBD1 (6 bases). The read halts 4 residues ahead of the CDR3 end, with the missing end drawn from the germline J gene. Germline V gene sequence: CDR1 FNHDT, CDR2 SITEND (reference sequence). This CDR3 comprises 14 residues. V was clipped by 5 bases and J by 6 bases, with 15 bases between them.

This clone was observed a few times. These gene names are mouse names. Read data end 4 residues before the CDR3 end; the end is taken from the germline J gene. Other DNA sequences from this sample encode an identical CDR3 as well. This chain connects TRBV1 to TRBJ2-5, with D possibly matching TRBD1 (6 bases). V lost 1 base and J lost 3, with 8 bases in between. The germline V gene encodes CDR1 NSQYPW and CDR2 LRSPGD (reference sequence). CDR3 length: 14 residues. The covered CDR3 bases are TGCACCTGCAGTGCAGCGCAGGGGCAAGAC. It yields the protein CTCSAAQGQD. The full CDR3 sequence reads CTCSAAQGQDTQYF.

In this sample, this clone turned up a few times. Gene names follow the mouse nomenclature. The missing CDR3 end, 4 residues past where the read stops, is filled in from the germline J gene. At the DNA level, this CDR3 is encoded by other sequences in the same sample as well. The chain uses TRBV13-1 and TRBJ2-7, with TRBD2 identical over 7 bases. CDR1 NSHNY and CDR2 SYGAGN come from the germline V gene. Trimming at V came to 0 bases and at J to 0 bases, leaving 3 bases not matched to a gene. The CDR3 extends over 15 amino acids. Incomplete CDR3 DNA: TGTGCCAGCAGTGATGCACGGGGGGGCTCCTAT. Translated: CASSDARGGSY. The whole CDR3 sequence is CASSDARGGSYEQYF.

Concerning this clone itself: The genes are named according to mouse. The sequence runs out 3 residues before the end of the CDR3; the remainder is reconstructed from the germline J gene. The chain couples TRBV1 to TRBJ1-6, with 7 bases identical to TRBD1. TRBJ1-6 is marked as an open reading frame, function uncertain. V lost 4 bases, J lost 9 bases, and 3 bases stayed unmatched. Germline lookup yields CDR1 NSQYPW and CDR2 LRSPGD (reference sequence). The CDR3 covers 13 residues. The CDR3 bases that were read are TGCACCTGCAGTGGCCGGGACAGTTCGCCC. Translated: CTCSGRDSSP. The whole CDR3 region reads CTCSGRDSSPLYF.

The table lists this clone with a few counts. The gene names here belong to mouse. The DNA ends 4 residues before the CDR3 does, and the rest of the CDR3 is filled in from the germline J gene. This rearrangement joins TRBV19 to TRBJ2-1; D might be TRBD1 (6 bases). The V end was cut by 4 bases, the J end by 1 base, with 15 bases between. Germline CDR1 is FNHDT and CDR2 is SITEND (reference sequence). CDR3 length: 16 residues. The CDR3 DNA, read in part, is TGTGCCAGCAGTCCTACAGGGAGTCCCAACTATGCT. It translates to CASSPTGSPNYA. The whole CDR3 is CASSPTGSPNYAEQFF.

To note about this clone: Germline and genes here are mouse. Read coverage stops 4 residues before the CDR3 terminus; the germline J gene supplies the remainder. This chain uses TRBV5 with TRBJ2-3; 10 bases line up with TRBD2. J gave up 2 bases and V 0 bases, and 5 bases lay outside the gene matches. CDR1 and CDR2 (germline): LGHNA, YNLKQL (reference sequence). The CDR3 runs to 17 residues. This chain's CDR3 is CASSQDRGLGVAETLYF. The DNA read from the CDR3 is TGTGCCAGCAGCCAAGATCGCGGACTGGGGGTTGCAGAA.

There are many counts of this clone. Germline and genes here are mouse. Other DNA sequences in this sample translate to the same CDR3. The CDR3 spells CASSGDRSSYEQYF. CDR3 DNA, as far as it was read: TGTGCCAGCAGTGGCGACAGAAGCTCCTAT. This chain uses TRBV13-1 with TRBJ2-7; weak D call: TRBD1 (5 bases). The CDR3 end lies 4 residues beyond the end of the read and is filled in from the germline J gene. V lost 3 bases and J lost 0, with 10 bases in between. Germline V CDR1 and CDR2: NSHNY, SYGAGN. This CDR3 spans 14 amino acids.

As for this clone: Germline and genes: mouse. The CDR3 end falls 4 residues outside the read, so it is completed with the germline J gene. The chain is built from TRBV31 and TRBJ2-3; D may be TRBD1 (6 bases). Per germline, CDR1 GKSSPN and CDR2 SITVG. The CDR3 is 12 residues long. V lost 2 bases, J lost 3 bases, and 6 bases lay in between. The CDR3 bases that were read are TGTGCCTGGAGTGGACAGGCAGAA. Translated, it gives CAWSGQAE. The entire CDR3 is CAWSGQAETLYF.

Details on this clone: Gene names are the mouse ones. The CDR3 is cut off 4 residues early in the read; its end comes from the germline J gene. This chain joins TRBV29 and TRBJ2-1, with D perhaps matching TRBD1 (6 bases). The CDR3 has 15 amino acids. Germline V lookup: CDR1 MSHET, CDR2 SYDVDS. V shed 4 bases and J shed 1 base, with 11 bases lying between them. CDR3: CASSSAGENYAEQFF. The part of the CDR3 DNA that was read is TGTGCTAGCAGTTCAGCAGGGGAAAACTATGCT.

The table lists this clone with a few counts. Gene names and germline match the mouse. The CDR3 extends 4 residues past the end of the read, so its final part is completed from the germline J gene. The V call is TRBV17, the J call TRBJ2-3; 8 bases are a match to TRBD2. Losses at the gene ends were 10 bases for V and 0 bases for J; bases not matched to a gene: 3. CDR3 length: 13 amino acids. The V gene's germline CDR1 is MNHDT and CDR2 YYDKIL. Incomplete CDR3 DNA: TGTGCTACCGGGGGGGCTAGTGCAGAA. Its translation is CATGGASAE. In full, the CDR3 reads CATGGASAETLYF. The complete variable domain, with remaining parts taken from reference TRBV17 and TRBJ2-3, reads DTTVKQNPRYKLARVGKPVNLICSQTMNHDTMYWYQKKPNQAPKLLLFYYDKILNREADTFEKFQSSRPNNSFCSLYIGSAGLEYSAMYLCATGGASAETLYFGSGTRLTVL.

As regards this clone: Germline and genes here are mouse. The covered CDR3 bases are TGTGCCAGCAGTGATGGGGCAGGGGAA. This gives the protein CASSDGAGE. The CDR3 in full is CASSDGAGEEVFF. This sequence joins TRBV13-3 and TRBJ1-1; possible D gene TRBD1, 6 bases. The CDR3 is cut off 4 residues early in the read; its end comes from the germline J gene. In germline, CDR1 is NNHDY, CDR2 SYVADS. The CDR3 is 13 residues long.

Details on this clone: Gene names denote mouse genes. With the read ending 3 residues before the CDR3 end, the germline J gene is used to fill in that end. At the DNA level, this CDR3 is encoded by other sequences in the same sample as well. The gene calls are TRBV19 and TRBJ1-6; D uncertain. TRBJ1-6 counts as an open reading frame of uncertain function. The CDR3 is 15 amino acids. Trimming removed 2 bases from V and 0 bases from J, with 6 bases in between. Germline V gene lookup returns CDR1 FNHDT and CDR2 SITEND (reference sequence). Incomplete CDR3 DNA: TGTGCCAGCAGTATTACACATTCCTATAATTCGCCC. This translates into CASSITHSYNSP. The full CDR3 protein is CASSITHSYNSPLYF.

This clone was seen many times. These gene names are mouse names. The sequence runs out 4 residues before the end of the CDR3; the remainder is reconstructed from the germline J gene. The chain links TRBV17 to TRBJ2-1; D possibly corresponds to TRBD1 (5 bases). Germline V gene data show CDR1 as MNHDT and CDR2 as YYDKIL. The CDR3 is 15 residues long. V was pared by 1 base and J by 1 base, with 8 bases between. The sequenced part of the CDR3 DNA is TGTGCTAGCAGTAGAGTGAGGGGAAACTATGCT. It is translated as CASSRVRGNYA. The complete CDR3 protein is CASSRVRGNYAEQFF.